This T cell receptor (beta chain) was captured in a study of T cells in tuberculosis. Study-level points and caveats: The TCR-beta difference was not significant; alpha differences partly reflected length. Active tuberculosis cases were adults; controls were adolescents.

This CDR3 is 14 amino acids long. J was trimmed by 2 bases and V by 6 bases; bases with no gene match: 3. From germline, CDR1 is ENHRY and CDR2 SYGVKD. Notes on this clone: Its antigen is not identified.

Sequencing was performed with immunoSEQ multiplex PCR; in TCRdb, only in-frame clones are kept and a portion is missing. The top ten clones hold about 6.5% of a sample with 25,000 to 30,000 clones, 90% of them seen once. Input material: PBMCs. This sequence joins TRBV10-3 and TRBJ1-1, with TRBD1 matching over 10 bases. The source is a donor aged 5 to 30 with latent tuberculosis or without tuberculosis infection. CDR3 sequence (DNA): TGTGCCATCAGGGGACAGGGGTATAACACTGAAGCTTTCTTT. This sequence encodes CAIRGQGYNTEAFF.